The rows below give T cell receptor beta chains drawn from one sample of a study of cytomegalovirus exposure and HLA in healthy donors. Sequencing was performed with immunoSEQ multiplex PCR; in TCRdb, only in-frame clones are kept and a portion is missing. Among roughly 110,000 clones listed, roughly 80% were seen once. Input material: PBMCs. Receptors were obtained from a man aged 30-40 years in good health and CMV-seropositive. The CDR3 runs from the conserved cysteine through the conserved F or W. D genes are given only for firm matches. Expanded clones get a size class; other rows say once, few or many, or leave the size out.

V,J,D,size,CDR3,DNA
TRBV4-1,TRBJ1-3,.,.,CASSQPDFYSGNTIYF,TGCGCCAGCAGCCAGCCGGACTTCTACTCTGGAAACACCATATATTTT
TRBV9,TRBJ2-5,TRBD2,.,CASSVGRGGETQYF,TGTGCCAGCAGCGTAGGACGGGGGGGAGAGACCCAGTACTTC
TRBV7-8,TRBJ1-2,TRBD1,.,CASSLGDRGTANYGYTF,TGTGCCAGCAGCTTAGGGGATCGCGGGACAGCTAACTATGGCTACACCTTC
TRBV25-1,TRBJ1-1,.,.,CASSESGSEAFF,TGTGCCAGCAGTGAATCAGGTTCTGAAGCTTTCTTT
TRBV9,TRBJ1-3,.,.,CASSAPAGAHFSGNTIYF,TGTGCCAGCAGCGCACCAGCGGGGGCCCATTTCTCTGGAAACACCATATATTTT
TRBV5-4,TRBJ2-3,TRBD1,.,CASSPWGTASTDTQYF,TGTGCCAGCAGCCCCTGGGGGACAGCTAGCACAGATACGCAGTATTTT
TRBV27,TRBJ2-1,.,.,CASSLRGGLYNEQFF,TGTGCCAGCAGTTTAAGGGGGGGGCTCTACAATGAGCAGTTCTTC
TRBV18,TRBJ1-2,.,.,CASSSGENYGYTF,TGTGCCAGCTCATCCGGGGAAAACTATGGCTACACCTTC
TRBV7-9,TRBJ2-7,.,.,CSSTSGGYEQYF,TGTTCCAGCACCTCAGGAGGCTACGAGCAGTACTTC
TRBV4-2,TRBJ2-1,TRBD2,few,CASSQERNVVAGGGEQFF,TGTGCCAGCAGCCAAGAAAGGAATGTAGTAGCGGGGGGTGGTGAGCAGTTCTTC
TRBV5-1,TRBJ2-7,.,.,CASKTGETQAAYEQYF,TGCGCCAGCAAGACAGGCGAAACTCAGGCCGCTTACGAGCAGTACTTC
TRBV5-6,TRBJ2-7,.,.,CASPAPPGEYEQYF,TGTGCCAGCCCCGCGCCGCCAGGGGAATACGAGCAGTACTTC
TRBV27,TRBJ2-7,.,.,CASSLIRALGSEQYF,TGTGCCAGCAGTTTAATTCGTGCGTTGGGCTCCGAGCAGTACTTC